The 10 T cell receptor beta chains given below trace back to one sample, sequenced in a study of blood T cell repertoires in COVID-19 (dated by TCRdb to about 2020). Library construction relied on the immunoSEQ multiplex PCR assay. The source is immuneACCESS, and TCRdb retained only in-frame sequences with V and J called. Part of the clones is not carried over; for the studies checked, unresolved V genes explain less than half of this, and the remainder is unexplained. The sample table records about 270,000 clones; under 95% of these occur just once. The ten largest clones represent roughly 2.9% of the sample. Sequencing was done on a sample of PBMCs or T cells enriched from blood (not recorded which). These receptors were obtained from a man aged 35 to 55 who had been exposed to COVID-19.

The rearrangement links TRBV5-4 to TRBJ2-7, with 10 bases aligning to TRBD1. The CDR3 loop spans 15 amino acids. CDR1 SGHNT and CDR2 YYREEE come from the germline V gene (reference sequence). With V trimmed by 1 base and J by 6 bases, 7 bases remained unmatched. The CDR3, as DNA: TGTGCCAGCAGCTTGATAGGACAGGGGGAAATCGAGCAGTACTTC. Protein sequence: CASSLIGQGEIEQYF.

CDR3 region: CASSLERGKYQPQHF. CDR3 coding DNA: TGTGCCAGCAGCTTAGAACGGGGGAAGTATCAGCCCCAGCATTTT. The chain couples TRBV7-8 to TRBJ1-5; possibly TRBD1 for D (5 bases). This CDR3 is 15 amino acids long. V lost 1 base and J lost 5, with 12 bases in between. Looked up from germline, CDR1 is SGHVS and CDR2 is FQNEAQ.

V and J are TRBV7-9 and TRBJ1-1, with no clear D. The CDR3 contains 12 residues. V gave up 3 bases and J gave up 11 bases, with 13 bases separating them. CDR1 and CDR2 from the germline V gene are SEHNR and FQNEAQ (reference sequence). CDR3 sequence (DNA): TGTGCCAGCAGCTTTGAATTTAGTCCCGCTTTCTTT. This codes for CASSFEFSPAFF.

The CDR3 DNA is TGTGCCACGAAGGAGGGCTACGAGCAGTACTTC. Its protein is CATKEGYEQYF. The rearrangement uses TRBV2 and TRBJ2-7; the D gene is possibly TRBD2 (6 bases). The CDR3 sequence is 11 residues long. In germline, CDR1 is SNHLY, CDR2 FYNNEI. V dropped 10 bases and J dropped 3 bases, with 10 bases sitting between them. Full variable domain (outside the CDR3, taken from reference TRBV2 and TRBJ2-7): EPEVTQTPSHQVTQMGQEVILRCVPISNHLYFYWYRQILGQKVEFLVSFYNNEISEKSEIFDDQFSVERPDGSNFTLKIRSTKLEDSAMYFCATKEGYEQYFGPGTRLTVT.

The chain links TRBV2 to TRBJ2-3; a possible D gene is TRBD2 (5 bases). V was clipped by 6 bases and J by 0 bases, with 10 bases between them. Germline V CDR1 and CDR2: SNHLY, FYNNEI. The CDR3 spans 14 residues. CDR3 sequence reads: CASSPLASTDTQYF. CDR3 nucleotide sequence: TGTGCCAGCAGCCCGCTAGCAAGCACAGATACGCAGTATTTT. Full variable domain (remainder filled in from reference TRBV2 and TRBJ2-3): EPEVTQTPSHQVTQMGQEVILRCVPISNHLYFYWYRQILGQKVEFLVSFYNNEISEKSEIFDDQFSVERPDGSNFTLKIRSTKLEDSAMYFCASSPLASTDTQYFGPGTRLTVL.

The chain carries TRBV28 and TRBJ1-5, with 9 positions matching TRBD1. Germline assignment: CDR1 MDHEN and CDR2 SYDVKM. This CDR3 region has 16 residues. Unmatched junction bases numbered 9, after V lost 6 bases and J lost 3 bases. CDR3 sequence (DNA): TGTGCCAGCAGCCCAGACAGGGGGGCAGCCAATCAGCCCCAGCATTTT. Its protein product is CASSPDRGAANQPQHF. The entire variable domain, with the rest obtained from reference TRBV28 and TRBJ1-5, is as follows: DVKVTQSSRYLVKRTGEKVFLECVQDMDHENMFWYRQDPGLGLRLIYFSYDVKMKEKGDIPEGYSVSREKKERFSLILESASTNQTSMYLCASSPDRGAANQPQHFGDGTRLSIL.

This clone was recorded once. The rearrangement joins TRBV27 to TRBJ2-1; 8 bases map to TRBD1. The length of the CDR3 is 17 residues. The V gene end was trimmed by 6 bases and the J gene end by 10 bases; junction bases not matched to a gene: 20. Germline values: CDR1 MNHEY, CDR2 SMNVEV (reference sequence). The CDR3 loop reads CASRRTGLQGSKKEQFF. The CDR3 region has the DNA TGTGCCAGCAGAAGGACAGGGCTTCAGGGCTCCAAAAAAGAGCAGTTCTTC.

CDR3 residues: CASNPGELLNGYTF. As DNA, the CDR3 is TGTGCCAGCAACCCGGGGGAACTATTAAACGGCTACACCTTC. The chain recombines TRBV9 with TRBJ1-2, with a possible D match to TRBD1 (5 bases). V was cut by 6 bases and J by 8 bases, with 20 bases left in between. Germline CDR1 reads SGDLS; CDR2 reads YYNGEE. The CDR3 contains 14 residues.

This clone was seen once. The CDR3 loop reads CASSQGILGAGRNQPQHF. In DNA, the CDR3 is TGTGCCAGCAGCCAAGGAATCCTAGGGGCAGGGCGCAATCAGCCCCAGCATTTT. The chain recombines TRBV3-1 (or the pseudogene TRBV3-2) with TRBJ1-5; TRBD1 is a possible D gene (5 bases). The CDR3 runs to 18 residues. V lost 1 base, J lost 2 bases, and 18 bases lay in between. From germline, CDR1 is LGHDT and CDR2 YNNKEL (reference sequence).

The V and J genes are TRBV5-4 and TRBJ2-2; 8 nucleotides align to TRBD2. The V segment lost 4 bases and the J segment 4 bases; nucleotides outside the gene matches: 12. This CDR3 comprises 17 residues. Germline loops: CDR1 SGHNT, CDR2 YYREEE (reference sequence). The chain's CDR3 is CASSPRSGSSATGELFF. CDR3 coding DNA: TGTGCCAGCAGCCCCAGAAGCGGGAGTTCGGCCACCGGGGAGCTGTTTTTT.